This is a list of T cell receptor beta chains from one sample in a study of blood T cell repertoires in COVID-19. The method was immunoSEQ multiplex PCR; TCRdb's version includes in-frame clones alone and lacks a portion of them. The top ten clones hold about 2% of a sample with over 350,000 clones, 70% to 90% of them seen once. Sample: PBMCs or T cells enriched from blood (not recorded which). The source of these receptors is a woman younger than 35 with acute COVID-19. The CDR3 runs from the conserved cysteine through the conserved F or W. Each record gives: J gene, V gene, clone size, D gene, CDR3 DNA, CDR3 protein. The D gene is left open where the match is weak. Clone size appears in some rows only: once, few, many, or a class for an expanded clone.

J: TRBJ2-2
V: TRBV7-6
size: -
D: -
DNA: TGTGCCAGCAGGGAAAGCTTGGCGGAGCACACCGGGGAGCTGTTTTTT
CDR3: CASRESLAEHTGELFF

J: TRBJ2-2
V: TRBV18
size: -
D: -
DNA: TGTGCCAGCTCACCGCGGCAGGACTCGAACACCGGGGAGCTGTTTTTT
CDR3: CASSPRQDSNTGELFF

J: TRBJ1-6
V: TRBV15
size: -
D: -
DNA: TGTGCCACCAGCAGAGATCAGGCAGGCCAAGGTTCACCCCTCCACTTT
CDR3: CATSRDQAGQGSPLHF

J: TRBJ2-1
V: TRBV4-3
size: -
D: TRBD1
DNA: TGCGCCAGCAGCCCAGGGATCGGACAGGGGAGCTCCTACAATGAGCAGTTCTTC
CDR3: CASSPGIGQGSSYNEQFF

J: TRBJ2-1
V: TRBV6-5
size: -
D: -
DNA: TGTGCCAGCAAACCCGGGAGCTACAATGAGCAGTTCTTC
CDR3: CASKPGSYNEQFF

J: TRBJ1-1
V: TRBV6-1
size: -
D: -
DNA: TGTGCCAGCAGTGAATCAGGGGCAGACACTGAAGCTTTCTTT
CDR3: CASSESGADTEAFF

J: TRBJ1-1
V: TRBV25-1
size: -
D: TRBD1
DNA: TGTGCCAGCAGTGAAAGGGGGCGGATGAACACTGAAGCTTTCTTT
CDR3: CASSERGRMNTEAFF

J: TRBJ1-2
V: TRBV28
size: few
D: TRBD1
DNA: TGTGCCAGCAGTTTGGGGACAGGGAGGGCCTATGGCTACACCTTC
CDR3: CASSLGTGRAYGYTF

J: TRBJ2-1
V: TRBV2
size: -
D: -
DNA: TGTGCCAGCGGTGAGGGGGGAATCAATGAGCAGTTCTTC
CDR3: CASGEGGINEQFF

J: TRBJ2-6
V: TRBV27
size: -
D: TRBD2
DNA: TGTGCCAGCAGTTGCCCTGGGGGGGGGACCTCTGGGGCCAACGTCCTGACTTTC
CDR3: CASSCPGGGTSGANVLTF

J: TRBJ2-5
V: TRBV25-1
size: -
D: -
DNA: TGTGCCAGCAGTGGTTGGGGGTTTGCGGGACTAAGGGGGGAGACCCAGTACTTC
CDR3: CASSGWGFAGLRGETQYF

J: TRBJ2-7
V: TRBV4-3
size: -
D: -
DNA: TGCGCCAGCAGCCAAGCTCAGGGCTCCTACGAGCAGTACTTC
CDR3: CASSQAQGSYEQYF

J: TRBJ2-5
V: TRBV18
size: -
D: -
DNA: TGTGCCAGCTCACAACAGGGCGGCGAGACCCAGTACTTC
CDR3: CASSQQGGETQYF

J: TRBJ1-5
V: TRBV27
size: -
D: TRBD1
DNA: TGTGCCAGCAGTCCGGCAGGGGGCGGTCAGCCCCAGCATTTT
CDR3: CASSPAGGGQPQHF

J: TRBJ1-2
V: TRBV19
size: few
D: -
DNA: TGTGCCAGTAGTAACCCTATAAGGCAGGGTTATGGCTACACCTTC
CDR3: CASSNPIRQGYGYTF

J: TRBJ1-2
V: TRBV3-1/TRBV3-2
size: -
D: TRBD1
DNA: TGTGCCAGCAGCCCGGAACCGGGACAGGGGCCTGGCTACACCTTC
CDR3: CASSPEPGQGPGYTF

J: TRBJ1-3
V: TRBV5-1
size: -
D: TRBD1
DNA: TGCGCCAGCAGCTCCGGGACAGGGACTGGAAACACCATATATTTT
CDR3: CASSSGTGTGNTIYF

J: TRBJ1-6
V: TRBV27
size: -
D: TRBD1
DNA: TGTGCCAGCAGGACGGGACAGCATAATTCACCCCTCCACTTT
CDR3: CASRTGQHNSPLHF

J: TRBJ2-6
V: TRBV2
size: -
D: -
DNA: TGTGCCAGCAGTGGGTCGGCTGGGGCCAACGTCCTGACTTTC
CDR3: CASSGSAGANVLTF

J: TRBJ1-2
V: TRBV6-5
size: -
D: -
DNA: TGTGCCAGCAGTTATGAACTTGTAAGGGGCAATGGCTACACCTTC
CDR3: CASSYELVRGNGYTF

J: TRBJ2-7
V: TRBV30
size: -
D: -
DNA: TGTGCCCTAGAGGCTAGCCGCTACGAGCAGTACTTC
CDR3: CALEASRYEQYF

J: TRBJ2-7
V: TRBV5-4
size: -
D: TRBD2
DNA: TGTGCCAGCAGCCTAGGGGCTAGCGGGGGATCCTACGAGCAGTACTTC
CDR3: CASSLGASGGSYEQYF

J: TRBJ1-2
V: TRBV12-3/TRBV12-4
size: -
D: -
DNA: TGTGCCAGCAGTTTGGGAGGGTTCTATGGCTACACCTTC
CDR3: CASSLGGFYGYTF

J: TRBJ1-3
V: TRBV19
size: -
D: -
DNA: TGTGCCAGTAGTATTGTCAGCTCTGGAAACACCATATATTTT
CDR3: CASSIVSSGNTIYF

J: TRBJ2-7
V: TRBV27
size: -
D: TRBD2
DNA: TGTGCCAGCAGTTCCCCATCATCCGGGACTAGGAATTACGAGCAGTACTTC
CDR3: CASSSPSSGTRNYEQYF

J: TRBJ2-1
V: TRBV10-3
size: once
D: TRBD1
DNA: TGTGCCATCAGTGTGGGGACAGGGGGATCGGATGAGCAGTTCTTC
CDR3: CAISVGTGGSDEQFF

J: TRBJ2-3
V: TRBV7-9
size: once
D: -
DNA: TGTGCCAGCAGCGTACAGGGAGGGGGCACAGATACGCAGTATTTT
CDR3: CASSVQGGGTDTQYF

J: TRBJ2-5
V: TRBV2
size: -
D: TRBD2
DNA: TGTGCCAGCAGAGGACTAGCTCCCATGAGGGAGACCCAGTACTTC
CDR3: CASRGLAPMRETQYF

J: TRBJ1-2
V: TRBV27
size: -
D: TRBD1
DNA: TGTGCCAGCAGTGGACAGGGGGAGTGGTATGGCTACACCTTC
CDR3: CASSGQGEWYGYTF

J: TRBJ2-1
V: TRBV19
size: -
D: TRBD2
DNA: TGTGCCAGTAGTATTCGTCGGACTAGCGGGGACAATGAGCAGTTCTTC
CDR3: CASSIRRTSGDNEQFF

J: TRBJ2-5
V: TRBV3-1/TRBV3-2
size: -
D: TRBD2
DNA: TGTGCCAGCAGCCAACATCTAGCGGGAGAAGAGACCCAGTACTTC
CDR3: CASSQHLAGEETQYF

J: TRBJ1-5
V: TRBV11-2
size: -
D: -
DNA: TGTGCCAGCAGCCTCGCTGGGGGGACGTACGGTCAGCCCCAGCATTTT
CDR3: CASSLAGGTYGQPQHF

J: TRBJ2-6
V: TRBV18
size: -
D: TRBD1
DNA: TGTGCCAGCTCACCCCCGGGACAGGGGGCTGGGGCCAACGTCCTGACTTTC
CDR3: CASSPPGQGAGANVLTF

J: TRBJ2-7
V: TRBV11-2
size: once
D: -
DNA: TGTGCCAGCAGCTTTGCGGGATATTACTACGAGCAGTACTTC
CDR3: CASSFAGYYYEQYF

J: TRBJ1-6
V: TRBV27
size: -
D: TRBD1
DNA: TGTGCCAGCAGTCTAGGACAGGGTTATAATTCACCCCTCCACTTT
CDR3: CASSLGQGYNSPLHF